This T cell receptor (beta chain) was recorded in a study of T cell repertoires in cytomegalovirus infection. V gave up 7 bases and J gave up 7 bases, with 16 bases separating them. The length of the CDR3 is 14 residues. CDR1 and CDR2 from the germline V gene are LGHNT and FRNRAP. This clonotype appeared many times. TCRdb processed the reads anew with MiXCR; each CDR3 protein has one entry. This sample has 250,000 to 300,000 distinct CDR3 sequences, with approximately 9.1% found just once. The source material was PBMCs. The TCR originated in a human donor in good health (CMV status not recorded). Some clones in this sample may be carry-over from other donors' samples. The chain has TRBV12-5 and TRBJ1-4; D is perhaps TRBD1 (5 bases). The CDR3 sequence: CASALDVGGEKLFF. In DNA form, the CDR3 reads TGTGCTAGTGCCCTCGACGTGGGGGGTGAAAAACTGTTTTTT. The entire variable domain, with the rest obtained from reference TRBV12-5 and TRBJ1-4, is as follows: DARVTQTPRHKVTEMGQEVTMRCQPILGHNTVFWYRQTMMQGLELLAYFRNRAPLDDSGMPKDRFSAEMPDATLATLKIQPSEPRDSAVYFCASALDVGGEKLFFGSGTQLSVL.